A selection of T cell receptor beta chains follows, all from one sample in a study of beta chain features in type 1 diabetes. TCRdb's table, derived via immunoSEQ multiplex PCR, lists solely in-frame clones and lacks some. This sample has around 300,000 clones, with 14% found just once. The sequenced sample consisted of central memory CD4+ T cells from blood. These receptors all stem from a man aged 25 to 45 in good health. The CDR3 runs from the conserved cysteine through the conserved F or W. D genes are given only for firm matches. Clone size is not always given. Where it is, it says once, few, many or a class for expanded clones.

TGTGCCAGCAGCTTAGAGGTTCGGGCTAGCGGGTACAATGAGCAGTTCTTC	CASSLEVRASGYNEQFF	NA	TRBD2	TRBV7-8	TRBJ2-1
TGTGCCAGCAACCTAGAGGGGTACGAGCAGTACTTC	CASNLEGYEQYF	many	NA	TRBV7-2	TRBJ2-7
TGTGCCAGCTCACCAGGACAGATCTCTGGAAACACCATATATTTT	CASSPGQISGNTIYF	many	NA	TRBV18	TRBJ1-3
TGTGCCTGGAGGATTAAAAGGGGAACTGAAGCTTTCTTT	CAWRIKRGTEAFF	NA	NA	TRBV30	TRBJ1-1
TGTGCCAGCTCACCACCGACTAGCGGGGGGAGGGCAGATACGCAGTATTTT	CASSPPTSGGRADTQYF	NA	TRBD2	TRBV18	TRBJ2-3
TGTGCCAGCAGCTTAAACCCCAGGGGGGAGACCCAGTACTTC	CASSLNPRGETQYF	few	TRBD1	TRBV7-2	TRBJ2-5
TGTGCCAGCAGTTACGGACAGATTAATCAGCCCCAGCATTTT	CASSYGQINQPQHF	few	NA	TRBV7-8	TRBJ1-5
TGTGCTAGTGGTTTAAAAACCGAGGGACCCCTCCACTTT	CASGLKTEGPLHF	NA	NA	TRBV12-5	TRBJ1-6
TGTGCCAGCAGCTTGGGGGCCCTAGCGAACACCGGGGAGCTGTTTTTT	CASSLGALANTGELFF	NA	NA	TRBV5-4	TRBJ2-2
TGTGCCTGGAGTGTTGCTGGGGTCGACACCGGGGAGCTGTTTTTT	CAWSVAGVDTGELFF	few	NA	TRBV30	TRBJ2-2
TGTGCCAGCAGTGGAAACGGACGGGGGTGGGAGACCCAGTACTTC	CASSGNGRGWETQYF	NA	NA	TRBV27	TRBJ2-5
TGTGCCAGTCGTCGCCGACAGGGGACGAACTATGGCTACACCTTC	CASRRRQGTNYGYTF	once	TRBD1	TRBV19	TRBJ1-2
TGTGCCAGCAGTTACGCGGGAACCACGGATACGCAGTATTTT	CASSYAGTTDTQYF	NA	NA	TRBV6-5	TRBJ2-3
TGTGCCAGCAGGCCGGGCCACGGGGCGGGAAACACCATATATTTT	CASRPGHGAGNTIYF	NA	NA	TRBV6-1	TRBJ1-3
TGTGCCAGCAGCTTGCCTTTAGGGACTGAAGCTTTCTTT	CASSLPLGTEAFF	NA	NA	TRBV5-5	TRBJ1-1
TGTGCCAGCAGCGTAGCGGGGGAGGTAGCGGGGCGTGAGCAGTTCTTC	CASSVAGEVAGREQFF	NA	TRBD2	TRBV9	TRBJ2-1
TGTGCCAGCAGTTTAGGGAAGACTAGGACACGAGCTTTCTTT	CASSLGKTRTRAFF	NA	NA	TRBV27	TRBJ1-1
TGCGCCAGCAGGAATGACCGCACCGAGCAGTTCTTC	CASRNDRTEQFF	NA	NA	TRBV5-1	TRBJ2-1
TGTGCCAGCAGCGTAGCTACTGGGGGCGGGGAGCTGTTTTTT	CASSVATGGGELFF	few	NA	TRBV9	TRBJ2-2
TGTGCCAGCAGCTTAGCGGGGGCGCAGAGTGGCTACACCTTC	CASSLAGAQSGYTF	few	NA	TRBV7-2	TRBJ1-2
TGCGCCAGCAGCCCTCAGGGAAGGGAGACCCAGTACTTC	CASSPQGRETQYF	few	NA	TRBV5-1	TRBJ2-5
TGTGCCAGCTCAACCCTCGGACAGGGCGACGAGCAGTACTTC	CASSTLGQGDEQYF	NA	TRBD1	TRBV18	TRBJ2-7
TGCGCCAGCAGCCAGACAGGGGAAAGCTACAATGAGCAGTTCTTC	CASSQTGESYNEQFF	NA	TRBD1	TRBV5-1	TRBJ2-1
TGCAGCGCTTGGACAGGGCGCGGCTACACCTTC	CSAWTGRGYTF	few	TRBD1	TRBV29-1	TRBJ1-2
TGCGCCAGCAGCTTGGGAGCCTCTGGGGCCAACGTCCTGACTTTC	CASSLGASGANVLTF	NA	NA	TRBV5-1	TRBJ2-6
TGTGCCAGCAGCCCACTTGGGGGGTCCCGCACAGATACGCAGTATTTT	CASSPLGGSRTDTQYF	NA	NA	TRBV11-2	TRBJ2-3
TGTGCCAGCAGCTTGGTTTTGGGACTAGCGGGCCAAGAGACCCAGTACTTC	CASSLVLGLAGQETQYF	NA	TRBD2	TRBV5-4	TRBJ2-5
TGCGCCAGCAGCCAAGGAGCAGCGGGGAGCACAGATACGCAGTATTTT	CASSQGAAGSTDTQYF	many	TRBD2	TRBV4-1	TRBJ2-3
TGTGCCAGCAGCTTCTCTACTTCCAACACCGGGGAGCTGTTTTTT	CASSFSTSNTGELFF	NA	NA	TRBV5-4	TRBJ2-2
TGCGCGAGCACCACGGATTCGGGGATTCCTAAAGAGACCCAGTACTTC	CASTTDSGIPKETQYF	NA	NA	TRBV5-1	TRBJ2-5
TGTGCCAGCAGTGAATCTAACATTCAGTACTTC	CASSESNIQYF	few	NA	TRBV6-5	TRBJ2-4
TGTGCCAGCAGCCAAGGAAGGTTGAGTGAGCAGTTCTTC	CASSQGRLSEQFF	NA	NA	TRBV14	TRBJ2-1
TGCGCCAGCAGCCAAGGCAGGGGGGGCACTGAAGCTTTCTTT	CASSQGRGGTEAFF	few	TRBD1	TRBV4-3	TRBJ1-1
TGTGCCAGCAGCTTAGGGCGACTAGCCTACGAGCAGTACTTC	CASSLGRLAYEQYF	NA	NA	TRBV7-9	TRBJ2-7
TGTGCCAGCAGCCAAGGGACAGGGTGGAGTGAAAAACTGTTTTTT	CASSQGTGWSEKLFF	NA	TRBD1	TRBV14	TRBJ1-4
TGTGCCTGGAAGAGAGGGAGCATCCAAGAGACCCAGTACTTC	CAWKRGSIQETQYF	few	NA	TRBV30	TRBJ2-5
TGCGCCAGCAGCTATCAGCGCGGGGGGCCCACTGAAGCTTTCTTT	CASSYQRGGPTEAFF	few	NA	TRBV4-3	TRBJ1-1
TGTGCCAGCAGTAAAAACTGGCCGAGGGGCCCTGACACTGAAGCTTTCTTT	CASSKNWPRGPDTEAFF	NA	NA	TRBV2	TRBJ1-1